This T cell receptor (beta chain) was recovered during a study of response to subunit inactivated influenza vaccine. TCRdb re-analysed the RT-PCR reads in MiXCR, keeping a single row per CDR3 protein. The sample lists more than 150,000 distinct CDR3 sequences, approximately 12% occurring once. Trimming took 4 bases from V and 2 from J, leaving 12 bases between them. The CDR3 consists of 15 residues. Germline V CDR1 and CDR2: MGHRA, YSYEKL. This material consisted of CD8+ T cells sorted from PBMCs, taken about 24 months after vaccination. The receptor comes from a man between 45 and 75 years old who received an inactivated influenza vaccine. J is TRBJ1-3 and V is TRBV4-1, with a possible D match to TRBD1 (6 bases). The CDR3 region has the DNA TGCGCCAGCAGCCGGGGAAGGGGGGCTGGAAACACCATATATTTT. Protein sequence: CASSRGRGAGNTIYF.